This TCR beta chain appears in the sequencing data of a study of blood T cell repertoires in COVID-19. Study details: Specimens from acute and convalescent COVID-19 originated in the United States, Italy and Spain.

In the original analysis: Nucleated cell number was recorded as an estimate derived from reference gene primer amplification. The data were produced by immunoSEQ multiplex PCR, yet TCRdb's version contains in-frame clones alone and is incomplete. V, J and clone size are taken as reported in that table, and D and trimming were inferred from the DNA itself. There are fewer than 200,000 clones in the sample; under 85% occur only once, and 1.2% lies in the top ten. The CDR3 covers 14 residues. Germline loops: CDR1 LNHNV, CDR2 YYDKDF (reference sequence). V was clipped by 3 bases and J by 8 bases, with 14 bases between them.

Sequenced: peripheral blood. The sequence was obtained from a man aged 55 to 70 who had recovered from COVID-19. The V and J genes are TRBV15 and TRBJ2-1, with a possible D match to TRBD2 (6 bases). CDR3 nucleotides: TGTGCCACCAGCAGCGGGACTGGGCTCGATGAGCAGTTCTTC. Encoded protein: CATSSGTGLDEQFF.